Reported below is one T cell receptor beta chain. Other DNA variants within this sample encode the same CDR3. The sample is drawn from a study of shared clonotypes between healthy human individuals. Method: immunoSEQ multiplex PCR; TCRdb's copy keeps in-frame clones and lacks some. Here the sample spans about 490,000 clones, 76% being singletons. This CDR3 region has 14 residues. CDR1 is SGHRS, CDR2 YFSETQ, per germline. V shed 0 bases and J 7 bases; nucleotides not matched to a gene: 3. HIV-negative, healthy adults without recent acute infections or vaccinations were the donors. The receptor comes from a woman aged 35 to 49 in good health. Some clones in this sample may be carry-over from other donors' samples. The rearrangement uses TRBV5-1 and TRBJ2-1; 8 nucleotides align to TRBD2. Sequencing was carried out using PBMCs. This CDR3 reads CASSLALADNEQFF. CDR3 in DNA: TGCGCCAGCAGCTTGGCACTAGCGGATAATGAGCAGTTCTTC.